The 5 T cell receptor beta chains listed next were all sequenced from one sample in a study of blood T cell repertoires in COVID-19. Libraries were prepared by immunoSEQ multiplex PCR; TCRdb keeps only in-frame clonotypes and omits some of them. The sample shows roughly 150,000 clones, 75% to 85% of them seen only once. Material: peripheral blood. These TCRs come from a man between 60 and 75 years old with acute or convalescent COVID-19.

This clone was seen more than once but under ten times. The V gene is TRBV9, the J gene TRBJ2-7; 7 bases align to TRBD1. J gave up 5 bases and V 0 bases, and 5 bases lay outside the gene matches. This CDR3 is built from 14 residues. Germline CDR1 is SGDLS and CDR2 is YYNGEE. This CDR3 reads CASSVAAGGDEQYF. The CDR3 DNA sequence: TGTGCCAGCAGCGTAGCCGCAGGGGGAGACGAGCAGTACTTC. The full variable domain, its missing parts supplied by reference TRBV9 and TRBJ2-7, is DSGVTQTPKHLITATGQRVTLRCSPRSGDLSVYWYQQSLDQGLQFLIQYYNGEERAKGNILERFSAQQFPDLHSELNLSSLELGDSALYFCASSVAAGGDEQYFGPGTRLTVT.

V and J are TRBV5-6 and TRBJ1-4; D uncertain. Germline loops: CDR1 SGHDT, CDR2 YYEEEE. The CDR3 covers 15 residues. V lost 2 bases to trimming and J lost 3 bases, with 11 bases between them. The CDR3 DNA reads TGTGCCAGCAGCTTTTGGGGAGAGGCTAATGAAAAACTGTTTTTT. Residues: CASSFWGEANEKLFF.

This clone was counted between two and nine times. The sample has other DNA sequences that encode this CDR3 too. The chain joins TRBV29-1 to TRBJ2-2, with 7 positions matching TRBD1. J gave up 6 bases and V 6 bases, and 4 bases lay outside the gene matches. The CDR3 loop spans 12 amino acids. Germline lookup yields CDR1 SQVTM and CDR2 ANQGSEA. In DNA, the CDR3 is TGCAGCGTCAACAGGGGATCCGGGGAGCTGTTTTTT. It translates to CSVNRGSGELFF.

The V gene is TRBV18, the J gene TRBJ2-7, with 12 bases that match TRBD2. The ends lost 4 bases at V and 4 bases at J; junction bases unmatched: 8. CDR1 is KGHSH, CDR2 LQKENI, per germline. This CDR3 has 16 residues. The CDR3 DNA is TGTGCCAGCTCACGGGGACTAGCGGGCTCTGGGTACGAGCAGTACTTC. This gives the protein CASSRGLAGSGYEQYF. The full variable domain, its missing parts supplied by reference TRBV18 and TRBJ2-7, is NAGVMQNPRHLVRRRGQEARLRCSPMKGHSHVYWYRQLPEEGLKFMVYLQKENIIDESGMPKERFSAEFPKEGPSILRIQQVVRGDSAAYFCASSRGLAGSGYEQYFGPGTRLTVT.

V and J are TRBV5-1 and TRBJ2-3, with TRBD1 matching 7 bases. There are 14 residues in the CDR3. Germline assignment: CDR1 SGHRS and CDR2 YFSETQ. V trimming: 0 bases; J trimming: 3 bases; junction bases outside the gene matches: 1. The CDR3: CASSLDRGTDTQYF. The CDR3 DNA is TGCGCCAGCAGCTTGGACAGGGGAACAGATACGCAGTATTTT.